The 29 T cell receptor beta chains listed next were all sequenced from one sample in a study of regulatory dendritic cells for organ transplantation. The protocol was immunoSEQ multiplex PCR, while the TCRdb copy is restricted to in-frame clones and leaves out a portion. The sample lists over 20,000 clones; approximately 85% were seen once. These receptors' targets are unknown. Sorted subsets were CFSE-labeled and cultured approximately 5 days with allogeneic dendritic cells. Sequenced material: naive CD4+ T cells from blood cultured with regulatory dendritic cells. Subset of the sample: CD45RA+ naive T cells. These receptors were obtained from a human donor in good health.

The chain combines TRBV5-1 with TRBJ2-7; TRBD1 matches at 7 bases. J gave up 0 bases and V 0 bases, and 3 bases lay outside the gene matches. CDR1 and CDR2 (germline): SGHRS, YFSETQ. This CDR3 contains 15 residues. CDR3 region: CASSLVGQSSYEQYF. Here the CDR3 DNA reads TGCGCCAGCAGCTTGGTGGGACAGAGCTCCTACGAGCAGTACTTC.

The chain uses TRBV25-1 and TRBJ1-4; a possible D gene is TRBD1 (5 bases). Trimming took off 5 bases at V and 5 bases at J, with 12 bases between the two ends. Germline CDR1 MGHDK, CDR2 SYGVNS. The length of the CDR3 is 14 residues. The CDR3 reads CASSRDGYNEKLFF. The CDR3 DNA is TGTGCCAGCAGTAGGGACGGCTACAATGAAAAACTGTTTTTT.

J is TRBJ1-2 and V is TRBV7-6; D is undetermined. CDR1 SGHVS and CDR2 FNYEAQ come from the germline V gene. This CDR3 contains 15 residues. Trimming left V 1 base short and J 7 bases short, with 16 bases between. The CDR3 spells CASSLEQPWSSGYTF. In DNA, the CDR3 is TGTGCCAGCAGCTTAGAACAGCCATGGTCTAGTGGCTACACCTTC.

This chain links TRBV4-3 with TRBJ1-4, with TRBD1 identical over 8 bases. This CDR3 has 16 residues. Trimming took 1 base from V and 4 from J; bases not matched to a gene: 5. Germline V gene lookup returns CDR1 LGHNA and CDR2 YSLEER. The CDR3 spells CASSQAGTGVNEKLFF. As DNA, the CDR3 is TGCGCCAGCAGCCAAGCGGGGACAGGAGTTAATGAAAAACTGTTTTTT.

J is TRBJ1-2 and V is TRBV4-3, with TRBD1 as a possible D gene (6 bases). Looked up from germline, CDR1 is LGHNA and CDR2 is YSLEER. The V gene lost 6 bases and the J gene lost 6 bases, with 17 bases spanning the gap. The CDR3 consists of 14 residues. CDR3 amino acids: CASSPGTRADGYTF. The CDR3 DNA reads TGCGCCAGCAGTCCCGGGACACGAGCAGATGGCTACACCTTC.

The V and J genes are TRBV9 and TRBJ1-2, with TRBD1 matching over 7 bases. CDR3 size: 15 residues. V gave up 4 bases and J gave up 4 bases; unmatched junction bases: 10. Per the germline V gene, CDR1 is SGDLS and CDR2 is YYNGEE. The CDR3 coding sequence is TGTGCCAGCAGCTCGTCAGGGGGAAAAGGCTATGGCTACACCTTC. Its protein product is CASSSSGGKGYGYTF.

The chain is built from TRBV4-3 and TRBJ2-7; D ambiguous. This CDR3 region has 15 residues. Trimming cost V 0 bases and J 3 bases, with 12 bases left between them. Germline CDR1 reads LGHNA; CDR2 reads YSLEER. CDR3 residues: CASSQEYRANYEQYF. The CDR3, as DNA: TGCGCCAGCAGCCAAGAGTACCGAGCCAACTACGAGCAGTACTTC.

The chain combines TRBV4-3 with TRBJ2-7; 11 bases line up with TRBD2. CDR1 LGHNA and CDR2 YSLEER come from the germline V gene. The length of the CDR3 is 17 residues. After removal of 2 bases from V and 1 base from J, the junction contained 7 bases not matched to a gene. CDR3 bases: TGCGCCAGCAGCCAAAAGACTAGCGGGGTTTGGTCCTACGAGCAGTACTTC. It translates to CASSQKTSGVWSYEQYF.

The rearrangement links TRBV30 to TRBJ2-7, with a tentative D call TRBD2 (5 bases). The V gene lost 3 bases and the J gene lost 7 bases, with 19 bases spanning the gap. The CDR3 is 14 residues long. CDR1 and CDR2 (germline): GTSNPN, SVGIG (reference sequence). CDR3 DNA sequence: TGTGCCTGGAGAGCCTCTCCGGCCACGGGGGAGCAGTACTTC. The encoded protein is CAWRASPATGEQYF.

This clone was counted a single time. The CDR3 loop is CASSDTRPETQYF. The CDR3 DNA reads as TGCGCCAGCAGCGATACTAGACCCGAGACCCAGTACTTC. This chain connects TRBV5-1 to TRBJ2-5; possible D gene TRBD2, 5 bases. Germline values: CDR1 SGHRS, CDR2 YFSETQ. V lost 4 bases, J lost 5 bases, and 12 bases lay in between. There are 13 residues in the CDR3.

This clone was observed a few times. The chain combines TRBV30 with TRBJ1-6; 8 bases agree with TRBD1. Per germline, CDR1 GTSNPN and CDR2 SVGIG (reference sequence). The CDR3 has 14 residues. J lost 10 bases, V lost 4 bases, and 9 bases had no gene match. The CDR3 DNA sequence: TGTGCCTGGACCTACGGACAGGGAAGATCACCCCTCCACTTT. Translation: CAWTYGQGRSPLHF.

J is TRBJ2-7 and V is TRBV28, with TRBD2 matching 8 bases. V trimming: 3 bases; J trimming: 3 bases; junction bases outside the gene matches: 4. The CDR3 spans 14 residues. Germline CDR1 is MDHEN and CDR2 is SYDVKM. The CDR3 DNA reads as TGTGCCAGCAGTTTGCTAGCGGGCTACTACGAGCAGTACTTC. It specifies CASSLLAGYYEQYF.

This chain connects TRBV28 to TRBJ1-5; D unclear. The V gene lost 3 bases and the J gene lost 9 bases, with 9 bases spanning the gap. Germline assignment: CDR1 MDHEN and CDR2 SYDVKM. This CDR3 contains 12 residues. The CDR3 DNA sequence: TGTGCCAGCAGTTTCTTACTGGGGCCCCAGCATTTT. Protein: CASSFLLGPQHF.

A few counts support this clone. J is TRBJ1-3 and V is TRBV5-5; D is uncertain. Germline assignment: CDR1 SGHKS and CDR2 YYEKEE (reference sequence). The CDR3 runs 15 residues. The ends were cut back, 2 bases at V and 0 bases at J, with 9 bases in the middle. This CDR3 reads CASSLVGNSGNTIYF. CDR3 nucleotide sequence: TGTGCCAGCAGCTTAGTTGGGAACTCTGGAAACACCATATATTTT.

DNA for the CDR3: TGTGCCAGTGGGTTCTCGGGAGCCAAAAACATTCAGTACTTC. Amino acid sequence: CASGFSGAKNIQYF. The J gene is TRBJ2-4, the V gene TRBV19; D unresolved. CDR1 and CDR2 from the germline V gene are LNHDA and SQIVND (reference sequence). Trimming left V 8 bases short and J 0 bases short, with 11 bases between. This CDR3 is built from 14 residues. The full variable domain, rest sourced from reference TRBV19 and TRBJ2-4, is DGGITQSPKYLFRKEGQNVTLSCEQNLNHDAMYWYRQDPGQGLRLIYYSQIVNDFQKGDIAEGYSVSREKKESFPLTVTSAQKNPTAFYLCASGFSGAKNIQYFGAGTRLSVL.

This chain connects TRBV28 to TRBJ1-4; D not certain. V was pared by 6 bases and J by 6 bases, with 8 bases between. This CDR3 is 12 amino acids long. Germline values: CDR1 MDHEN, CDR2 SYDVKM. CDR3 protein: CASSSSDEKLFF. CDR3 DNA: TGTGCCAGCAGCTCGTCGGATGAAAAACTGTTTTTT.

The CDR3 sequence is CASSIGRSYEQYF. The CDR3 nucleotides are TGTGCCAGTAGTATCGGCAGGTCCTACGAGCAGTACTTC. The chain recombines TRBV19 with TRBJ2-7, with D unclear. The CDR3 has 13 residues. V lost 3 bases, J lost 1 base, and 7 bases lay in between. The V gene's germline CDR1 is LNHDA and CDR2 SQIVND (reference sequence).

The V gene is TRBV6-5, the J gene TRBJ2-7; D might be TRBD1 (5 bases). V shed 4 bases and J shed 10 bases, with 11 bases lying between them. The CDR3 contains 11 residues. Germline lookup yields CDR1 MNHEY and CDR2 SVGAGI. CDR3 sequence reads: CASSSTVIQYF. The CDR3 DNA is TGTGCCAGCAGTTCGACAGTTATCCAGTACTTC.

The CDR3 loop is CASSLGDSSYNEQFF. DNA of the CDR3: TGCGCCAGCAGCTTGGGGGACTCCTCTTACAATGAGCAGTTCTTC. This sequence joins TRBV5-1 and TRBJ2-1; the D gene is possibly TRBD2 (6 bases). This CDR3 spans 15 amino acids. CDR1 is SGHRS and CDR2 is YFSETQ in the germline V gene. The V end was cut by 0 bases, the J end by 4 bases, with 11 bases between.

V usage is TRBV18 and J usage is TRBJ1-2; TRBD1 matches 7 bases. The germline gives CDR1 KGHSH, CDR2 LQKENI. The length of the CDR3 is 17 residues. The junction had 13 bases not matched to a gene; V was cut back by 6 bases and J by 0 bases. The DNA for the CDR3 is TGTGCCAGCTCTCTCCTCGGACAGGACCGGTCTAACTATGGCTACACCTTC. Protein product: CASSLLGQDRSNYGYTF.

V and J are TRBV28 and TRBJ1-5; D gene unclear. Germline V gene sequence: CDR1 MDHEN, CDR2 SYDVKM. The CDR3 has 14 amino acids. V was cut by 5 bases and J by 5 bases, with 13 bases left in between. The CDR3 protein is CASSAHPRDQPQHF. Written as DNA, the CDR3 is TGTGCCAGCAGTGCGCACCCGAGGGATCAGCCCCAGCATTTT.

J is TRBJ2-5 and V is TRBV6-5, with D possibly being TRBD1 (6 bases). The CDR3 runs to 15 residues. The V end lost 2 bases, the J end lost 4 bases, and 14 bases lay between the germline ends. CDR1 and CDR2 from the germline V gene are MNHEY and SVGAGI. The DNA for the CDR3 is TGTGCCAGCAGTTACGGCGGACAGCTTACAGAGACCCAGTACTTC. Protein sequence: CASSYGGQLTETQYF.

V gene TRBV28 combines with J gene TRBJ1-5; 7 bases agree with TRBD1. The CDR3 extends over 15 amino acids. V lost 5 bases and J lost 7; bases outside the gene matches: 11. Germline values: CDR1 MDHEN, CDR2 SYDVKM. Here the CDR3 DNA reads TGTGCCAGCAGTCCGGCGACAGGGAGAGGGCAGCCCCAGCATTTT. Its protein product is CASSPATGRGQPQHF.

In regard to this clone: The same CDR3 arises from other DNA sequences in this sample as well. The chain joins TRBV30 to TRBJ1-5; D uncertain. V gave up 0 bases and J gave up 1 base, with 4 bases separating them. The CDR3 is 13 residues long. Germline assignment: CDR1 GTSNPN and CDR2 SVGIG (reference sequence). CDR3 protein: CAWSVRSNQPQHF. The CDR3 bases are TGTGCCTGGAGTGTTAGGAGCAATCAGCCCCAGCATTTT.

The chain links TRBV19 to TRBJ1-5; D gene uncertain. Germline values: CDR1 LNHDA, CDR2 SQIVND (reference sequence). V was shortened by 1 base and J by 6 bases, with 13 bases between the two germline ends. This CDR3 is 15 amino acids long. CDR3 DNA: TGTGCCAGTAGTATAGGCCAGGTTAGTCGTCAGCCCCAGCATTTT. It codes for CASSIGQVSRQPQHF.

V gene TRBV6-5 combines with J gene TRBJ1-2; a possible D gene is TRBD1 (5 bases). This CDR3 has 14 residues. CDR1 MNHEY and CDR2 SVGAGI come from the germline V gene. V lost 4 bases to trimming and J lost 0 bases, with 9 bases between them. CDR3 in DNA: TGTGCCAGCAGTTGGGGGAGGCCTAACTATGGCTACACCTTC. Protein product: CASSWGRPNYGYTF.

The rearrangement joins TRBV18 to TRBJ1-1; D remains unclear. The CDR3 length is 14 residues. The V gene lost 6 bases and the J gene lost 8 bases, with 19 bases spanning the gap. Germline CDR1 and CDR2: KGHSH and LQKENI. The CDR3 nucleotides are TGTGCCAGCTCTCCCACGGACCTCCCAAGGGAAGCTTTCTTT. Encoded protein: CASSPTDLPREAFF. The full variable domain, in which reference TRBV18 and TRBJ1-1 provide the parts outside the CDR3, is NAGVMQNPRHLVRRRGQEARLRCSPMKGHSHVYWYRQLPEEGLKFMVYLQKENIIDESGMPKERFSAEFPKEGPSILRIQQVVRGDSAAYFCASSPTDLPREAFFGQGTRLTVV.

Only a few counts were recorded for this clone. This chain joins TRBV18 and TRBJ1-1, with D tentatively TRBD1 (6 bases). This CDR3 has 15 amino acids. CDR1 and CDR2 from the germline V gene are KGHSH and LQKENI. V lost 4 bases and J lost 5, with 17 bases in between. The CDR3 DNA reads TGTGCCAGCTCACTTCGGTTACAGGGCCTTACTGAAGCTTTCTTT. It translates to CASSLRLQGLTEAFF.

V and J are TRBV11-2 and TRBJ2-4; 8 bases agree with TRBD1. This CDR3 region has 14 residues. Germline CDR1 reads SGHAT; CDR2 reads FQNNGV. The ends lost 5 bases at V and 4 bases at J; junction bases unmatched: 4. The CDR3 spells CASSVDRVKNIQYF. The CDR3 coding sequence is TGTGCCAGCAGCGTGGACAGGGTGAAAAACATTCAGTACTTC. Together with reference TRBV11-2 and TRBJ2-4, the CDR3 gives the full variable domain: EAGVAQSPRYKIIEKRQSVAFWCNPISGHATLYWYQQILGQGPKLLIQFQNNGVVDDSQLPKDRFSAERLKGVDSTLKIQPAKLEDSAVYLCASSVDRVKNIQYFGAGTRLSVL.